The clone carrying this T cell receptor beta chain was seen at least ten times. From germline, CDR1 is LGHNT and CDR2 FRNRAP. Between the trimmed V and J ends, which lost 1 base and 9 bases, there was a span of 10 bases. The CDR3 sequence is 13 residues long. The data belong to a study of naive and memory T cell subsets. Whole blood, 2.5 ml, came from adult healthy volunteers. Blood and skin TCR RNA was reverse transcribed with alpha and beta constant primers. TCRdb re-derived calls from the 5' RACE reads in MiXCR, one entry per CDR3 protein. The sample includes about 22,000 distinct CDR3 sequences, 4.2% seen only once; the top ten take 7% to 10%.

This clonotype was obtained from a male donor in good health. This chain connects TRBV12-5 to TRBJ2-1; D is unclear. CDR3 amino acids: CASGLATGAEQFF. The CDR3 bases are TGTGCTAGTGGTTTGGCGACGGGTGCTGAGCAGTTCTTC.